Below, 20 T cell receptor beta chains from the same sample are listed, as sequenced in a study of T-cell memory formation after mild COVID-19. MiXCR, applied by TCRdb to the 5' RACE reads, yields one record per CDR3 protein. Among 500,000 to 550,000 distinct CDR3 sequences listed, approximately 20% were seen once. The sequencing input was PBMCs or a T cell subset sorted from them (not recorded which). These receptors all come from an adult woman who had mild COVID-19 (a few samples of this study predate the infection). Cell type and time point are not known.

This sequence joins TRBV29-1 and TRBJ1-1, with D perhaps matching TRBD1 (6 bases). From germline, CDR1 is SQVTM and CDR2 ANQGSEA. This CDR3 spans 13 amino acids. Trimming stripped 2 bases from V and 4 bases from J, with 11 bases between. The CDR3, as DNA: TGCAGCGTTGAAAAAGGGGGGGGCACTGAAGCTTTCTTT. The encoded protein is CSVEKGGGTEAFF.

This chain connects TRBV18 to TRBJ2-2; 8 bases are shared with TRBD1. CDR3 length: 15 amino acids. V lost 6 bases and J lost 1; bases outside the gene matches: 4. Germline CDR1 KGHSH, CDR2 LQKENI. The chain's CDR3 is CASSTGQGNTGELFF. CDR3 coding DNA: TGTGCCAGCTCTACTGGACAGGGGAACACCGGGGAGCTGTTTTTT.

This clonotype was detected many times. This chain links TRBV11-2 with TRBJ2-3; D gene ambiguous. Germline lookup yields CDR1 SGHAT and CDR2 FQNNGV. This CDR3 is 12 amino acids long. V lost 4 bases and J lost 3, with 5 bases in between. The CDR3 region is CASSSLTDTQYF. CDR3 DNA sequence: TGTGCCAGCAGCTCCTTAACAGATACGCAGTATTTT.

This chain joins TRBV13 and TRBJ1-2; D may be TRBD1 (6 bases). V lost 4 bases, J lost 4 bases, and 16 bases lay in between. This CDR3 comprises 15 residues. Germline lookup yields CDR1 PRHDT and CDR2 FYEKMQ (reference sequence). The CDR3 here is CASSSGLQGPYGYTF. The CDR3, as DNA: TGTGCCAGCAGCTCGGGGTTACAGGGACCCTATGGCTACACCTTC.

This clonotype was seen a few times. V and J are TRBV11-3 and TRBJ2-7; D uncertain. The CDR3 is made up of 13 amino acids. The ends were cut back, 0 bases at V and 2 bases at J, with 5 bases in the middle. CDR1 and CDR2 (germline): SGHNT, YENEEA. Here the CDR3 DNA reads TGTGCCAGCAGCTTAGATCTGGCCTACGAGCAGTACTTC. This encodes CASSLDLAYEQYF.

This clonotype was picked up a small number of times. The chain carries TRBV27 and TRBJ2-3; D not certain. V was clipped by 7 bases and J by 0 bases, with 14 bases between them. This CDR3 region has 15 residues. Germline V gives CDR1 MNHEY, CDR2 SMNVEV (reference sequence). The CDR3 sequence is CASKRNSVSTDTQYF. CDR3 sequence (DNA): TGTGCCAGCAAACGGAATTCAGTGAGCACAGATACGCAGTATTTT.

In its sample, this clonotype was seen a few times. The chain recombines TRBV6-2 or TRBV6-3 with TRBJ2-1; 12 nucleotides match TRBD2. CDR1 is MNHEY, CDR2 SVGEGT, per germline. The CDR3 covers 17 residues. The J segment lost 7 bases and the V segment lost 3 bases, leaving 10 bases of the junction unmatched. The CDR3 DNA is TGTGCCAGCAGTTATGGGCTAGCGGGAGGGCCCGGGAATGAGCAGTTCTTC. It specifies CASSYGLAGGPGNEQFF.

This clonotype was seen more than once but under ten times. This rearrangement joins TRBV19 to TRBJ1-1, with 8 positions matching TRBD1. The CDR3 loop spans 14 amino acids. The V gene's germline CDR1 is LNHDA and CDR2 SQIVND (reference sequence). J gave up 6 bases and V 5 bases, and 8 bases lay outside the gene matches. The CDR3 nucleotides read TGTGCCAGTAGTGGGGACAGGAGTCGCCCTGAAGCTTTCTTT. Translation: CASSGDRSRPEAFF. Variable domain in full (rest from reference TRBV19 and TRBJ1-1): DGGITQSPKYLFRKEGQNVTLSCEQNLNHDAMYWYRQDPGQGLRLIYYSQIVNDFQKGDIAEGYSVSREKKESFPLTVTSAQKNPTAFYLCASSGDRSRPEAFFGQGTRLTVV.

This clonotype was seen at least ten times. The chain carries TRBV7-9 and TRBJ2-2, with 10 bases matching TRBD1. V shed 4 bases, J shed 6 bases, and the junction held 2 bases outside the gene matches. The germline CDR1 and CDR2 sequences are SEHNR and FQNEAQ (reference sequence). CDR3 length: 14 residues. In DNA form, the CDR3 reads TGTGCCAGCAGCTCAGGACAGGGGGCCGGGGAGCTGTTTTTT. This translates into CASSSGQGAGELFF. The complete variable domain, with remaining parts taken from reference TRBV7-9 and TRBJ2-2, reads DTGVSQNPRHKITKRGQNVTFRCDPISEHNRLYWYRQTLGQGPEFLTYFQNEAQLEKSRLLSDRFSAERPKGSFSTLEIQRTEQGDSAMYLCASSSGQGAGELFFGEGSRLTVL.

In this sample, this clonotype turned up a few times. The chain carries TRBV4-1 and TRBJ1-5; D might be TRBD1 (6 bases). Looked up from germline, CDR1 is MGHRA and CDR2 is YSYEKL. Trimming cost V 1 base and J 5 bases, with 12 bases left between them. The CDR3 has 15 residues. The CDR3, as DNA: TGCGCCAGCAGCCAAGCGGGGAGGGGGGATCAGCCCCAGCATTTT. Protein: CASSQAGRGDQPQHF.

This clonotype has only a few counts. The rearrangement joins TRBV3-1 to TRBJ2-7, with 8 bases identical to TRBD1. Germline CDR1 and CDR2: LGHDT and YNNKEL (reference sequence). The length of the CDR3 is 15 residues. V shed 6 bases and J 2 bases; nucleotides not matched to a gene: 9. The CDR3 loop reads CASRRQGAMAYEQYF. CDR3 nucleotides: TGTGCCAGCAGAAGGCAGGGGGCGATGGCCTACGAGCAGTACTTC.

The V and J genes are TRBV30 and TRBJ1-2; D remains unclear. V dropped 2 bases and J dropped 4 bases, with 14 bases sitting between them. Germline V gives CDR1 GTSNPN, CDR2 SVGIG (reference sequence). This CDR3 comprises 14 residues. CDR3 sequence (DNA): TGTGCCTGGAGTCTCCCAGTCATCGCCTATGGCTACACCTTC. Translation gives CAWSLPVIAYGYTF.

In its sample, this clonotype was seen a few times. J is TRBJ2-2 and V is TRBV29-1; D remains unclear. Trimming left V 3 bases short and J 7 bases short, with 12 bases between. Germline CDR1 reads SQVTM; CDR2 reads ANQGSEA. The CDR3 is 13 residues long. CDR3 amino acids: CSVDPPGGGELFF. The CDR3 nucleotides read TGCAGCGTTGATCCTCCCGGTGGCGGGGAGCTGTTTTTT.

This clonotype has just a few counts. The chain links TRBV4-2 to TRBJ1-1, with TRBD1 matching over 11 bases. The germline V gene encodes CDR1 LGHNA and CDR2 YNFKEQ. This CDR3 contains 16 residues. V trimming: 3 bases; J trimming: 3 bases; junction bases outside the gene matches: 6. CDR3 coding DNA: TGTGCCAGCAGCCAGCCTCCGGGACAGGGGGACACTGAAGCTTTCTTT. Translation gives CASSQPPGQGDTEAFF.

In its sample, this clonotype was seen a few times. The J gene is TRBJ1-4, the V gene TRBV7-9, with a tentative D call TRBD1 (6 bases). Trimming stripped 7 bases from V and 7 bases from J, with 13 bases between. CDR1 is SEHNR, CDR2 FQNEAQ, per germline (reference sequence). The CDR3 extends over 13 amino acids. This CDR3 reads CASTGTSSEKLFF. The CDR3 coding sequence is TGTGCCAGCACCGGGACATCGAGTGAAAAACTGTTTTTT.

This clonotype occurred a few times. The rearrangement joins TRBV5-1 to TRBJ2-5; 10 nucleotides match TRBD1. The length of the CDR3 is 18 residues. Looked up from germline, CDR1 is SGHRS and CDR2 is YFSETQ. With 0 bases clipped from V and 2 bases from J, the junction kept 10 bases outside the gene matches. The CDR3 nucleotides are TGCGCCAGCAGCTTGGAGGGACAGGGGACCCTGGCACAAGAGACCCAGTACTTC. Amino acid sequence: CASSLEGQGTLAQETQYF. Full variable domain (missing parts from reference TRBV5-1 and TRBJ2-5): KAGVTQTPRYLIKTRGQQVTLSCSPISGHRSVSWYQQTPGQGLQFLFEYFSETQRNKGNFPGRFSGRQFSNSRSEMNVSTLELGDSALYLCASSLEGQGTLAQETQYFGPGTRLLVL.

The J gene is TRBJ1-4, the V gene TRBV7-9, with TRBD1 matching over 11 bases. The germline CDR1 and CDR2 sequences are SEHNR and FQNEAQ (reference sequence). The length of the CDR3 is 15 residues. After removal of 6 bases from V and 7 bases from J, the junction contained 7 bases not matched to a gene. The CDR3 nucleotides read TGTGCCAGCAGTCTCCTGGGGACAGGGGGTGAAAAACTGTTTTTT. It codes for CASSLLGTGGEKLFF.

In this sample, this clonotype turned up many times. The chain joins TRBV20-1 to TRBJ2-3; D is unclear. CDR1 and CDR2 (germline): DFQATT, SNEGSKA (reference sequence). The CDR3 sequence is 11 residues long. V lost 7 bases and J 5 bases, leaving 10 bases between the germline ends. The CDR3 loop is CSVKIGDTQYF. The CDR3 region has the DNA TGCAGTGTCAAGATTGGAGATACGCAGTATTTT.

This clonotype was recorded many times. The chain combines TRBV20-1 with TRBJ2-2, with 13 bases identical to TRBD2. Germline V lookup: CDR1 DFQATT, CDR2 SNEGSKA (reference sequence). The CDR3 is 17 residues long. V gave up 0 bases and J gave up 2 bases; unmatched junction bases: 3. CDR3 residues: CSARELAGGSNTGELFF. Here the CDR3 DNA reads TGCAGTGCTAGAGAACTAGCGGGGGGGTCTAACACCGGGGAGCTGTTTTTT.

This clonotype was seen only a few times. The chain has TRBV6-5 and TRBJ1-6; no firm D call. CDR3 size: 15 residues. The germline gives CDR1 MNHEY, CDR2 SVGAGI. The ends were cut back, 6 bases at V and 8 bases at J, with 17 bases in the middle. The CDR3 loop is CASSPTIGRYSPLHF. CDR3 coding DNA: TGTGCCAGCAGCCCGACCATAGGGAGGTATTCACCCCTCCACTTT.